The 22 T cell receptor beta chains below all came from one sample that was sequenced in a study of T cell changes during pregnancy in multiple sclerosis. TCRdb's table, derived via immunoSEQ multiplex PCR, lists solely in-frame clones and lacks some. The sample has some 56,000 clones, around 92% seen once; the top ten hold approximately 0.64%. This material consisted of CD4+ T cells from peripheral blood mononuclear cells, taken after pregnancy. Receptors were obtained from a female donor with multiple sclerosis, enrolled in a pregnancy study.

The rearrangement links TRBV30 to TRBJ2-7; possible D gene TRBD1, 6 bases. The CDR3 runs to 11 residues. Germline V CDR1 and CDR2: GTSNPN, SVGIG (reference sequence). Trimming removed 2 bases at V and 12 bases at J, with 14 bases between. The CDR3: CAWSQAGEMYF. The CDR3 DNA reads as TGTGCCTGGAGTCAGGCAGGGGAAATGTACTTC.

The chain carries TRBV27 and TRBJ1-1; 7 bases map to TRBD1. The CDR3 totals 16 residues. The V and J ends lost 5 bases and 0 bases, in that order; junction bases with no gene match: 9. Germline CDR1 reads MNHEY; CDR2 reads SMNVEV (reference sequence). The CDR3 reads CASSPLTGTMNTEAFF. CDR3 DNA: TGTGCCAGCAGTCCGTTGACAGGGACAATGAACACTGAAGCTTTCTTT.

The CDR3: CASRLGLAGEQYF. The CDR3 DNA reads TGTGCCAGCAGACTGGGACTAGCGGGGGAGCAGTACTTC. The chain links TRBV6-5 to TRBJ2-7; 13 bases line up with TRBD2. CDR1 and CDR2 from the germline V gene are MNHEY and SVGAGI. V was pared by 6 bases and J by 7 bases, with 3 bases of the junction left unmatched. The CDR3 consists of 13 residues.

The chain couples TRBV6-5 to TRBJ1-3; D ambiguous. Trimming took off 10 bases at V and 0 bases at J, with 10 bases between the two ends. Germline CDR1 is MNHEY and CDR2 is SVGAGI. The CDR3 spans 13 residues. CDR3 sequence reads: CATKPNSGNTIYF. DNA of the CDR3: TGTGCCACCAAGCCTAACTCTGGAAACACCATATATTTT.

The chain is built from TRBV15 and TRBJ2-5; 7 bases match TRBD2. Germline V gene lookup returns CDR1 LNHNV and CDR2 YYDKDF (reference sequence). This CDR3 spans 12 amino acids. After removal of 6 bases from V and 5 bases from J, the junction contained 3 bases not matched to a gene. The CDR3 sequence is CATRWGGETQYF. CDR3 in DNA: TGTGCCACCAGGTGGGGGGGGGAGACCCAGTACTTC.

The chain has TRBV29-1 and TRBJ2-1, with a tentative D call TRBD2 (6 bases). V was shortened by 3 bases and J by 7 bases, with 19 bases between the two germline ends. Germline V gene sequence: CDR1 SQVTM, CDR2 ANQGSEA. The CDR3 totals 15 residues. CDR3 coding DNA: TGCAGCGTTGAGTCCCCTCGACGCGGGGCAAATGAGCAGTTCTTC. This sequence encodes CSVESPRRGANEQFF.

The V gene is TRBV5-6, the J gene TRBJ2-2; TRBD1 agrees at 7 bases. V was pared by 2 bases and J by 7 bases, with 5 bases of the junction left unmatched. Germline V gene lookup returns CDR1 SGHDT and CDR2 YYEEEE. The length of the CDR3 is 14 residues. This chain's CDR3 is CASSFGQVVGELFF. CDR3 in DNA: TGTGCCAGCAGCTTTGGACAGGTCGTCGGGGAGCTGTTTTTT.

This clone was counted a single time. The genes are TRBV7-2 and TRBJ1-2, with D possibly being TRBD1 (5 bases). The germline V gene encodes CDR1 SGHTA and CDR2 FQGNSA. Trimming took off 4 bases at V and 4 bases at J, with 10 bases between the two ends. This CDR3 is built from 13 residues. For the CDR3, the DNA is TGTGCCAGCAGCTCCCCAGGGTTCTATGGCTACACCTTC. This codes for CASSSPGFYGYTF.

This clone was seen only a few times. This chain joins TRBV12-5 and TRBJ1-1; 7 nucleotides line up with TRBD1. V trimming: 0 bases; J trimming: 5 bases; junction bases outside the gene matches: 9. Germline CDR1 reads LGHNT; CDR2 reads FRNRAP. The CDR3 contains 16 residues. The CDR3 region is CASGLVLQGSGTEAFF. The CDR3 DNA is TGTGCTAGTGGTTTGGTACTACAGGGGTCTGGGACTGAAGCTTTCTTT.

The chain carries TRBV5-3 and TRBJ1-5, with 9 nucleotides matching TRBD1. TRBV5-3 is classed as an ORF, of uncertain function. The CDR3 runs to 20 residues. V trimming: 3 bases; J trimming: 5 bases; junction bases outside the gene matches: 21. The CDR3 DNA reads as TGTGCCAGAAGCTCCCCCCCCAAACAGGGGGCGCAGACCAAGCATCAGCCCCAGCATTTT. Protein sequence: CARSSPPKQGAQTKHQPQHF.

This chain connects TRBV29-1 to TRBJ1-1; TRBD1 agrees at 9 bases. With 4 bases clipped from V and 0 bases from J, the junction kept 6 bases outside the gene matches. The germline CDR1 and CDR2 sequences are SQVTM and ANQGSEA. The CDR3 is made up of 15 amino acids. This CDR3 reads CSVGRDRGMNTEAFF. CDR3 coding DNA: TGCAGCGTTGGAAGAGACAGGGGGATGAACACTGAAGCTTTCTTT.

A word on this clone: One end of the junction fails to match germline, which may point to a read error. The V gene is TRBV6-1, the J gene TRBJ1-6; D is ambiguous. The CDR3 runs to 12 residues. The germline CDR1 and CDR2 sequences are MNHNS and SASEGT. CDR3 coding DNA: TGTGCCAGCACTGAATCACAGCCACCCCTCCACTTT. As protein: CASTESQPPLHF.

The chain is built from TRBV7-2 and TRBJ1-3, with D tentatively TRBD1 (6 bases). Trimming cost V 5 bases and J 4 bases, with 12 bases left between them. CDR3 size: 14 residues. The germline V gene encodes CDR1 SGHTA and CDR2 FQGNSA. CDR3: CASSIPGQGNTIYF. The CDR3 DNA reads as TGTGCCAGCAGCATACCCGGACAGGGAAACACCATATATTTT.

The CDR3, as DNA: TGTGCCAGCAGCCCACCGGGACAGGGTAGAAGGCAAGAGACCCAGTACTTC. Its translation: CASSPPGQGRRQETQYF. J is TRBJ2-5 and V is TRBV7-6; the match to TRBD1 covers 9 bases. CDR3 length: 17 residues. V was clipped by 5 bases and J by 2 bases; unmatched bases: 12. Germline V CDR1 and CDR2: SGHVS, FNYEAQ.

The chain joins TRBV9 to TRBJ1-1, with a weak D call TRBD1 (6 bases). Germline V gene lookup returns CDR1 SGDLS and CDR2 YYNGEE. The CDR3 is 15 amino acids. V dropped 5 bases and J dropped 0 bases, with 14 bases sitting between them. CDR3: CASSGGGGLNTEAFF. The CDR3 DNA follows: TGTGCCAGCAGTGGCGGGGGGGGGCTGAACACTGAAGCTTTCTTT.

J is TRBJ1-3 and V is TRBV7-9, with D unclear. V was cut by 5 bases and J by 1 base, with 3 bases left in between. The CDR3 has 12 amino acids. In germline, CDR1 is SEHNR, CDR2 FQNEAQ (reference sequence). CDR3 loop: CASSTSGNTIYF. The CDR3 DNA is TGTGCCAGCAGCACATCTGGAAACACCATATATTTT.

The V call is TRBV30, the J call TRBJ2-2; D may be TRBD2 (7 bases). Per the germline V gene, CDR1 is GTSNPN and CDR2 is SVGIG (reference sequence). The CDR3 is 14 amino acids. V gave up 2 bases and J gave up 6 bases, with 13 bases separating them. DNA of the CDR3: TGTGCCTGGAGTAATGGCGGGGGCTCCGGGGAGCTGTTTTTT. Translated, it gives CAWSNGGGSGELFF. Combining the CDR3 with reference TRBV30 and TRBJ2-2 gives the whole variable domain SQTIHQWPATLVQPVGSPLSLECTVEGTSNPNLYWYRQAAGRGLQLLFYSVGIGQISSEVPQNLSASRPQDRQFILSSKKLLLSDSGFYLCAWSNGGGSGELFFGEGSRLTVL.

Only one count was recorded for this clone. This chain links TRBV9 with TRBJ2-1, with 8 bases aligning to TRBD2. With 3 bases clipped from V and 0 bases from J, the junction kept 2 bases outside the gene matches. The CDR3 consists of 15 residues. CDR1 SGDLS and CDR2 YYNGEE come from the germline V gene. The CDR3 reads CASSESGSSYNEQFF. CDR3 DNA: TGTGCCAGCAGCGAGAGCGGGAGCTCCTACAATGAGCAGTTCTTC.

The chain is built from TRBV6-6 and TRBJ2-7; no reliable D call. The CDR3 runs to 12 residues. V lost 4 bases, J lost 11 bases, and 15 bases lay in between. The germline gives CDR1 MNHNY, CDR2 SVGAGI (reference sequence). DNA of the CDR3: TGTGCCAGCAGTTCTGTCACAATTTCTGAGTACTTC. Residues: CASSSVTISEYF.

The rearrangement joins TRBV7-3 to TRBJ2-7, with D perhaps TRBD1 (6 bases). Looked up from germline, CDR1 is SGHTA and CDR2 is FQGTGA. This CDR3 is built from 13 residues. V was cut by 4 bases and J by 7 bases, with 14 bases left in between. Here the CDR3 reads CASSSDRGREQYF. DNA of the CDR3: TGTGCCAGCAGCTCGGACAGAGGAAGGGAGCAGTACTTC.

The chain combines TRBV27 with TRBJ1-2, with 9 bases aligning to TRBD1. The V segment lost 6 bases and the J segment 4 bases; nucleotides outside the gene matches: 15. Germline V gene lookup returns CDR1 MNHEY and CDR2 SMNVEV (reference sequence). The CDR3 sequence is 17 residues long. The CDR3 bases are TGTGCCAGCAGGAGGCCCGGAACTACAGGGGGCAGCTATGGCTACACCTTC. It codes for CASRRPGTTGGSYGYTF.

V usage is TRBV4-3 and J usage is TRBJ1-2; the D is unclear. The CDR3 has 13 amino acids. Germline values: CDR1 LGHNA, CDR2 YSLEER. Trimming removed 1 base from V and 2 bases from J, with 5 bases in between. The CDR3 region has the DNA TGCGCCAGCAGCCAAGCGCAGAACTATGGCTACACCTTC. Residues: CASSQAQNYGYTF.